This T cell receptor beta chain originates from a study of CD8 T cells in Susac syndrome. RNA was extracted with the RNeasy kit, and a quantity of roughly 0.45 to 1 ug was reverse transcribed using random hexamers. TCRdb reprocessed the immunoSEQ multiplex PCR reads via MiXCR and lists one record per CDR3 protein. The sample consists of about 250,000 distinct CDR3 sequences, 80% to 95% of them appearing once. The CDR3 has 16 residues. Germline V gene sequence: CDR1 SGDLS, CDR2 YYNGEE. J was trimmed by 4 bases and V by 6 bases; bases with no gene match: 9. Sequencing was carried out using CD4+ T cells from PBMCs. The sequence came from a human donor with multiple sclerosis. The V call is TRBV9, the J call TRBJ2-2, with 10 bases that match TRBD1. CDR3 sequence reads: CASNKGQGPSTGELFF. CDR3 coding DNA: TGTGCCAGCAACAAGGGACAGGGGCCGAGCACCGGGGAGCTGTTTTTT. The full variable domain, completed using reference TRBV9 and TRBJ2-2, is DSGVTQTPKHLITATGQRVTLRCSPRSGDLSVYWYQQSLDQGLQFLIQYYNGEERAKGNILERFSAQQFPDLHSELNLSSLELGDSALYFCASNKGQGPSTGELFFGEGSRLTVL.